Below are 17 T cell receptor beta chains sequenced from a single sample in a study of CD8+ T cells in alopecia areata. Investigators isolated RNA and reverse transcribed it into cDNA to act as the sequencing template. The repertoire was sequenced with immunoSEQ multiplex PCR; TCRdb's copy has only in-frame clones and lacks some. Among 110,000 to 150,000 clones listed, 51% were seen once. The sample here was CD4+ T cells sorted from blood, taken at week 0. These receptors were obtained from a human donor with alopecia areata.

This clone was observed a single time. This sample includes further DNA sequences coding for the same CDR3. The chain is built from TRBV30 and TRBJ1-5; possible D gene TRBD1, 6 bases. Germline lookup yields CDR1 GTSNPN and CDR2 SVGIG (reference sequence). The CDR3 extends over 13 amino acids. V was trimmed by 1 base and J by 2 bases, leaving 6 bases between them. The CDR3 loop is CAWSGQGNQPQHF. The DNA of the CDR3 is TGTGCCTGGAGTGGACAGGGCAATCAGCCCCAGCATTTT.

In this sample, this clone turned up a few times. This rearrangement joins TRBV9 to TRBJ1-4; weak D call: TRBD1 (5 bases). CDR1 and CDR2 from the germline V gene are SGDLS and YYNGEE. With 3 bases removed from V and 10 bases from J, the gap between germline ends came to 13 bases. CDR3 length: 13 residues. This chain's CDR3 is CASSESPGRKLFF. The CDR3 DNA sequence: TGTGCCAGCAGCGAGTCCCCAGGGAGAAAACTGTTTTTT.

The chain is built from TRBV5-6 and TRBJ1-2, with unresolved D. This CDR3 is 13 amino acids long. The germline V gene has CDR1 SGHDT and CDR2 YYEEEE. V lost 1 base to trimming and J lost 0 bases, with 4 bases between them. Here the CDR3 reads CASSLKSNYGYTF. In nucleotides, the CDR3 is TGTGCCAGCAGCTTGAAGTCTAACTATGGCTACACCTTC. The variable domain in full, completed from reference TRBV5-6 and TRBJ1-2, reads DAGVTQSPTHLIKTRGQQVTLRCSPKSGHDTVSWYQQALGQGPQFIFQYYEEEERQRGNFPDRFSGHQFPNYSSELNVNALLLGDSALYLCASSLKSNYGYTFGSGTRLTVV.

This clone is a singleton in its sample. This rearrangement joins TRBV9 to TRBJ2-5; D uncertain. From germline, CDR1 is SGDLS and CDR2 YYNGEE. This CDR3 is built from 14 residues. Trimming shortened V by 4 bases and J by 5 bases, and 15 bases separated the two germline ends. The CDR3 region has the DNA TGTGCCAGCAGCCAGACGGGTCGGACGGAGACCCAGTACTTC. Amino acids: CASSQTGRTETQYF. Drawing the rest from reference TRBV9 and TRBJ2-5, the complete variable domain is DSGVTQTPKHLITATGQRVTLRCSPRSGDLSVYWYQQSLDQGLQFLIQYYNGEERAKGNILERFSAQQFPDLHSELNLSSLELGDSALYFCASSQTGRTETQYFGPGTRLLVL.

Here the CDR3 reads CSGGQGNTGELFF. CDR3 nucleotide sequence: TGCAGCGGCGGACAGGGAAACACCGGGGAGCTGTTTTTT. The chain carries TRBV29-1 and TRBJ2-2; 8 bases map to TRBD1. The ends lost 7 bases at V and 2 bases at J; junction bases unmatched: 3. Germline CDR1 is SQVTM and CDR2 is ANQGSEA. This CDR3 contains 13 residues.

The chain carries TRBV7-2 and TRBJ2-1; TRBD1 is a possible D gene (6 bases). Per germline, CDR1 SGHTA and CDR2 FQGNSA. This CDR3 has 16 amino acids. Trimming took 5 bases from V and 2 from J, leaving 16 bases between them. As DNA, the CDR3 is TGTGCCAGCAGCCTACTAACAGGGCTGGCCTACAATGAGCAGTTCTTC. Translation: CASSLLTGLAYNEQFF.

The CDR3 DNA reads as TGTGCCAGCAGCCAAGTCGGAGGCGAGGGGACCGGGGAGCTGTTTTTT. Its protein product is CASSQVGGEGTGELFF. This chain links TRBV4-2 with TRBJ2-2, with D perhaps TRBD1 or TRBD2 (5 bases each). V lost 1 base, J lost 5 bases, and 14 bases lay in between. CDR1 and CDR2 (germline): LGHNA, YNFKEQ. The length of the CDR3 is 16 residues.

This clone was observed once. The CDR3 loop is CAWEQVNYEQYF. The CDR3 DNA reads as TGTGCCTGGGAACAGGTTAACTACGAGCAGTACTTC. The rearrangement links TRBV30 to TRBJ2-7; D is perhaps TRBD1 (5 bases). V gave up 5 bases and J gave up 3 bases, with 11 bases separating them. This CDR3 is 12 amino acids long. Germline CDR1 is GTSNPN and CDR2 is SVGIG (reference sequence).

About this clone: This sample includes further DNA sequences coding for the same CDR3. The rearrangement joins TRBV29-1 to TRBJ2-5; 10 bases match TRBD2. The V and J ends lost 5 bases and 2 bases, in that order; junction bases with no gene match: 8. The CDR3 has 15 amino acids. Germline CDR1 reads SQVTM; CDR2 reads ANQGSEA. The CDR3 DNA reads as TGCAGCGTTCAACAAGGACTAGCGGCGCAAGAGACCCAGTACTTC. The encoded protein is CSVQQGLAAQETQYF.

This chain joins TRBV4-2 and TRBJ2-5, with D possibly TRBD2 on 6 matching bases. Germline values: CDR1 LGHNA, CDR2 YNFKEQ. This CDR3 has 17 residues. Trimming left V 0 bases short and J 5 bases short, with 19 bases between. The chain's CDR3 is CASSQDSRSRGGETQYF. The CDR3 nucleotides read TGTGCCAGCAGCCAAGATAGCCGTTCGCGGGGTGGGGAGACCCAGTACTTC.

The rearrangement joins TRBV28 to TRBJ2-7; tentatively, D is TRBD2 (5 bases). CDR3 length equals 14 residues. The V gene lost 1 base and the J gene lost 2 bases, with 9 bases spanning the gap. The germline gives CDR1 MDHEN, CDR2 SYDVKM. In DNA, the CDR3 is TGTGCCAGCAGTTTATTCGGACTTACCTACGAGCAGTACTTC. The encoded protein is CASSLFGLTYEQYF.

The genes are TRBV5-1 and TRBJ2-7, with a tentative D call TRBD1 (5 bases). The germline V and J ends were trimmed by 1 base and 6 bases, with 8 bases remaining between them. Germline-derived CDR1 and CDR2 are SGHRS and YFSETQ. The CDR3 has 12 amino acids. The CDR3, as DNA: TGCGCCAGCAGCTTGCCCCAGGGCGAGCAGTACTTC. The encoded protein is CASSLPQGEQYF.

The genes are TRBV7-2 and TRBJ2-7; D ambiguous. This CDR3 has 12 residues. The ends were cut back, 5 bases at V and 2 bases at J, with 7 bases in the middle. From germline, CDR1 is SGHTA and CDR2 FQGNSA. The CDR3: CASSRSPYEQYF. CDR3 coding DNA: TGTGCCAGCAGCCGAAGTCCCTACGAGCAGTACTTC. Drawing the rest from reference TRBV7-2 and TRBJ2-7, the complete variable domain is GAGVSQSPSNKVTEKGKDVELRCDPISGHTALYWYRQSLGQGLEFLIYFQGNSAPDKSGLPSDRFSAERTGGSVSTLTIQRTQQEDSAVYLCASSRSPYEQYFGPGTRLTVT.

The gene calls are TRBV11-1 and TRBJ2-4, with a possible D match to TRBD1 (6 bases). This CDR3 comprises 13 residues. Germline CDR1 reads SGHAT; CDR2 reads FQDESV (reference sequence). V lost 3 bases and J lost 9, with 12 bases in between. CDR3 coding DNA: TGTGCCAGCAGCTTGATACAGGGCGGCATTCAGTACTTC. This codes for CASSLIQGGIQYF.

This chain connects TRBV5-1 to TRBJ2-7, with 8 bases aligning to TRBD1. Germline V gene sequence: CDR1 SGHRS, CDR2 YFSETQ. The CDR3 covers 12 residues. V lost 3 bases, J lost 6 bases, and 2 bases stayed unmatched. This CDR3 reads CASSWTGSEQYF. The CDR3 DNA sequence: TGCGCCAGCAGCTGGACAGGGTCCGAGCAGTACTTC. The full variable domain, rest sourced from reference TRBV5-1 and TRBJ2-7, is KAGVTQTPRYLIKTRGQQVTLSCSPISGHRSVSWYQQTPGQGLQFLFEYFSETQRNKGNFPGRFSGRQFSNSRSEMNVSTLELGDSALYLCASSWTGSEQYFGPGTRLTVT.

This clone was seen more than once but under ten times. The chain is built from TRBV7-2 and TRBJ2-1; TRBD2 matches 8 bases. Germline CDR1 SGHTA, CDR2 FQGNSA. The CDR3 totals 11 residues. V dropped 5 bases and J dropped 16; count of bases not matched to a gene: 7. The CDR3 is CASSIRTSLFF. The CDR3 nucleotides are TGTGCCAGCAGCATTAGGACTAGCTTATTCTTC.

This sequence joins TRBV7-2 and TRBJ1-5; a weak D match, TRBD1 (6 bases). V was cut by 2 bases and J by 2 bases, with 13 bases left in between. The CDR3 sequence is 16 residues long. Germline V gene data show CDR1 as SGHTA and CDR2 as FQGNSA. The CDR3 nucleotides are TGTGCCAGCAGCTTACGGGGGGCGCGGGGCAATCAGCCCCAGCATTTT. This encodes CASSLRGARGNQPQHF. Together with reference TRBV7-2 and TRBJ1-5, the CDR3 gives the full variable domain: GAGVSQSPSNKVTEKGKDVELRCDPISGHTALYWYRQSLGQGLEFLIYFQGNSAPDKSGLPSDRFSAERTGGSVSTLTIQRTQQEDSAVYLCASSLRGARGNQPQHFGDGTRLSIL.